This T cell receptor (beta chain) originates from a study of CXCR3-negative and CXCR3-positive naive CD8 T cells. Germline V CDR1 and CDR2: MNHEY, SVGEGT. This CDR3 comprises 16 residues. TRB cDNA was prepared as libraries by UMI-labeled 5' RACE. Reprocessing the 5' RACE reads, TCRdb reports a single entry for every CDR3 protein and omits DNA. In total, the table holds roughly 100,000 distinct CDR3 sequences. The chain has TRBV6-2 or TRBV6-3 and TRBJ1-1; no DNA is available, so the TRBD1 call from TCRdb remains unchecked. The sample comprised naive CXCR3- CD8+ T cells from blood. Subset in this sample: CD45RO-CCR7+CD27+CD95- naive CD8+ T cells lacking CXCR3 (TNR3-). This clonotype originated in a human donor in good health. Some clones in this sample may be carry-over from other donors' samples. The CDR3 sequence is CASSSETGAHGTEAFF.